Sequencing of this T cell receptor beta chain was carried out in a study of blood T cell repertoires in COVID-19. In the source study's methods: For nucleated cells, counts were estimated from reference gene primer amplification. Repertoires were generated with immunoSEQ multiplex PCR, while TCRdb's copy carries only in-frame clones and drops some. That table furnishes V, J and clone size, whereas the DNA furnished D and trimming. The table lists tens of thousands of clones, 80% to 90% of them singletons. This CDR3 is built from 15 residues. Trimming left V 0 bases short and J 0 bases short, with 9 bases between. Germline lookup yields CDR1 SGHRS and CDR2 YFSETQ.

V usage is TRBV5-1 and J usage is TRBJ1-1; D gene unclear. The sequence was collected from an elderly woman with active or convalescent COVID-19. Source material: peripheral blood. The CDR3 is CASSLAGNMNTEAFF. CDR3 DNA sequence: TGCGCCAGCAGCTTGGCCGGGAATATGAACACTGAAGCTTTCTTT.